Below, one T cell receptor (beta chain) is given with its context. Its specificity is not known. This sample was taken from a study of T cell repertoires in cytomegalovirus infection. Whole-study context: CMV epitopes in the study were HLA-C-restricted (recently identified) and HLA-B-restricted (well studied). CMV infection together with matching HLA type was indicated by public TCR beta signatures. Notes on the study in general: Clonotypes of TCR beta that were HLA-C-restricted and CMV-specific dominated the ex vivo response.

V shed 1 base and J shed 4 bases, with 11 bases lying between them. Per germline, CDR1 MNHEY and CDR2 SMNVEV (reference sequence). The CDR3 has 15 residues. MiXCR, run by TCRdb on the reads, gives a single entry per CDR3 protein. The repertoire holds tens of thousands of distinct CDR3 sequences, with roughly 20% as singletons. The chain links TRBV27 to TRBJ1-5; D might be TRBD1 (6 bases). This specimen consisted of CD8+ T cells from cultured PBMCs, obtained from culture after CMV antigen stimulation. This clonotype originated in a human donor in good health (CMV status not recorded). Some clones in this sample may be carry-over from other donors' samples. The CDR3 protein is CASSLYKGGNQPQHF. The CDR3 DNA follows: TGTGCCAGCAGTTTATATAAGGGGGGGAATCAGCCCCAGCATTTT.